The 32 T cell receptor beta chains below come from one sample, sequenced in a study of CD8 T cells in Susac syndrome. When the RNA was reverse transcribed, random hexamers were used with an input of about 0.45 to 1 ug. Using its own MiXCR run on the immunoSEQ multiplex PCR reads, TCRdb lists one record per CDR3 protein. Found here are some 170,000 distinct CDR3 sequences, approximately 94% of them singletons; the top ten hold 0.085% to 0.095%. The sample taken for sequencing was CD4+ T cells from PBMCs. The receptors shown here come from a human donor with multiple sclerosis.

This clonotype was detected a few times. An end of the junction differs from the germline gene, which may be a read error. The CDR3, as DNA: TGTGCCAGCAGTCAAGGACCTAACACTGAAGCTTTCTTT. Its translation: CASSQGPNTEAFF. The chain employs TRBV3-1 and TRBJ1-1; no clear D. Germline V gene sequence: CDR1 LGHDT, CDR2 YNNKEL (reference sequence). The CDR3 totals 13 residues.

The chain employs TRBV5-1 and TRBJ2-2; D remains ambiguous. The V gene lost 3 bases and the J gene lost 5 bases, with 8 bases spanning the gap. CDR3 length: 13 amino acids. The V gene's germline CDR1 is SGHRS and CDR2 YFSETQ. This CDR3 reads CASSSFRTGELFF. The CDR3 bases are TGCGCCAGCAGCTCCTTTCGGACCGGGGAGCTGTTTTTT.

This sequence joins TRBV27 and TRBJ2-3; perhaps TRBD2 as D (6 bases). The CDR3 length is 13 residues. Trimming took off 1 base at V and 7 bases at J, with 9 bases between the two ends. The germline gives CDR1 MNHEY, CDR2 SMNVEV (reference sequence). In DNA form, the CDR3 reads TGTGCCAGCAGTTTATGGCGGGAACATACGCAGTATTTT. This gives the protein CASSLWREHTQYF.

The CDR3: CATSAPRGGVEIDEQFF. The CDR3 DNA reads TGTGCCACCAGCGCCCCCCGGGGCGGAGTAGAGATAGATGAGCAGTTCTTC. The chain has TRBV15 and TRBJ2-1, with D perhaps TRBD1 or TRBD2 (5 bases each). Between the trimmed V and J ends, which lost 5 bases and 8 bases, there was a span of 25 bases. The length of the CDR3 is 17 residues. The germline CDR1 and CDR2 sequences are LNHNV and YYDKDF (reference sequence).

The chain is built from TRBV30 and TRBJ1-1, with unresolved D. This CDR3 has 12 residues. Trimming took 4 bases from V and 7 from J, leaving 13 bases between them. CDR1 is GTSNPN and CDR2 is SVGIG in the germline V gene (reference sequence). CDR3 DNA: TGTGCCTGGATCCCACGGAATCTTGAAGCTTTCTTT. Its protein product is CAWIPRNLEAFF. Complete variable domain (other parts from reference TRBV30 and TRBJ1-1): SQTIHQWPATLVQPVGSPLSLECTVEGTSNPNLYWYRQAAGRGLQLLFYSVGIGQISSEVPQNLSASRPQDRQFILSSKKLLLSDSGFYLCAWIPRNLEAFFGQGTRLTVV.

This clonotype has a single count. The rearrangement joins TRBV20-1 to TRBJ1-2; TRBD1 matches 8 bases. The ends lost 4 bases at V and 3 bases at J; junction bases unmatched: 4. The CDR3 runs to 13 residues. Germline loops: CDR1 DFQATT, CDR2 SNEGSKA (reference sequence). CDR3 sequence reads: CSATQGDDYGYTF. The CDR3 nucleotides read TGCAGTGCTACACAGGGGGACGACTATGGCTACACCTTC.

This clonotype was seen just once. Germline and junction disagree at one end, which may indicate a read error. This chain links TRBV2 with TRBJ1-1; no firm D call. CDR1 and CDR2 (germline): SNHLY, FYNNEI. The CDR3 is made up of 11 amino acids. The CDR3 bases are TGTGCCAGCAGAGAAGAGGCTGAAGCTTTCTTT. Protein product: CASREEAEAFF. Full variable domain (remainder filled in from reference TRBV2 and TRBJ1-1): EPEVTQTPSHQVTQMGQEVILRCVPISNHLYFYWYRQILGQKVEFLVSFYNNEISEKSEIFDDQFSVERPDGSNFTLKIRSTKLEDSAMYFCASREEAEAFFGQGTRLTVV.

This clonotype was picked up a small number of times. V is TRBV7-2 and J is TRBJ2-3; D not resolved. This CDR3 is 12 amino acids long. CDR1 is SGHTA and CDR2 is FQGNSA in the germline V gene. With 5 bases removed from V and 4 bases from J, the gap between germline ends came to 7 bases. The CDR3 nucleotides are TGTGCCAGCAGCCCCCCCGCAGATACGCAGTATTTT. This gives the protein CASSPPADTQYF.

The chain couples TRBV12-3 or TRBV12-4 to TRBJ1-2; 7 bases fit TRBD1. Trimming took 6 bases from V and 6 from J; bases not matched to a gene: 7. The CDR3 consists of 13 residues. The CDR3 loop is CASSSTGRDGYTF. The CDR3 DNA reads as TGTGCCAGCAGCTCGACAGGGAGGGATGGCTACACCTTC.

A single count supports this clonotype. The chain combines TRBV6-5 with TRBJ2-5; D call uncertain. Germline V gene sequence: CDR1 MNHEY, CDR2 SVGAGI. Deletions cut 6 bases from V and 3 bases from J, with 11 bases between. The CDR3 is 13 amino acids. CDR3 DNA sequence: TGTGCCAGCAGCCCTACATACAAAGAGACCCAGTACTTC. Amino acids: CASSPTYKETQYF.

J is TRBJ1-2 and V is TRBV20-1, with D possibly TRBD1 on 5 matching bases. V lost 0 bases and J 5 bases, leaving 25 bases between the germline ends. Germline values: CDR1 DFQATT, CDR2 SNEGSKA (reference sequence). The CDR3 sequence is 18 residues long. The CDR3 loop reads CSARDPTDREPLIYGYTF. CDR3 DNA sequence: TGCAGTGCTAGAGATCCCACCGACAGAGAACCCCTGATATATGGCTACACCTTC.

This clonotype has only one observation. The CDR3 region is CASSQVGALRYGYTF. The DNA for the CDR3 is TGCGCCAGCAGCCAAGTTGGGGCGTTGCGGTATGGCTACACCTTC. V is TRBV4-1 and J is TRBJ1-2, with D possibly being TRBD1 (5 bases). Germline CDR1 MGHRA, CDR2 YSYEKL. The CDR3 has 15 amino acids. Trimming pared 1 base from V and 5 bases from J, leaving 14 bases between.

The chain joins TRBV30 to TRBJ2-2; 7 bases agree with TRBD2. CDR3 length equals 15 residues. Trimming took 4 bases from V and 1 from J; bases not matched to a gene: 6. Germline CDR1 is GTSNPN and CDR2 is SVGIG (reference sequence). The CDR3 here is CAWTGGRMNTGELFF. CDR3 nucleotides: TGTGCCTGGACAGGCGGGAGAATGAACACCGGGGAGCTGTTTTTT.

CDR3 DNA sequence: TGTGCCAGCAGAGCTCCCTTTCAGAGCGGGTCCTACAATGAGCAGTTCTTC. Amino acids: CASRAPFQSGSYNEQFF. V and J are TRBV6-1 and TRBJ2-1; a possible D gene is TRBD2 (6 bases). Germline CDR1 and CDR2: MNHNS and SASEGT. Trimming shortened V by 6 bases and J by 1 base, and 19 bases separated the two germline ends. The length of the CDR3 is 17 residues.

The rearrangement links TRBV28 to TRBJ1-2; D remains ambiguous. The V gene lost 3 bases and the J gene lost 8 bases, with 7 bases spanning the gap. The CDR3 runs to 11 residues. The germline V gene encodes CDR1 MDHEN and CDR2 SYDVKM. CDR3 DNA sequence: TGTGCCAGCAGTTTCATAGGCGGCTACACCTTC. Residues: CASSFIGGYTF.

The genes are TRBV28 and TRBJ2-1, with D perhaps TRBD2 (6 bases). This CDR3 spans 13 amino acids. Trimming removed 2 bases at V and 15 bases at J, with 17 bases between. In germline, CDR1 is MDHEN, CDR2 SYDVKM. CDR3: CASSLETSRFPFF. The DNA for the CDR3 is TGTGCCAGCAGTTTAGAGACTAGTAGGTTCCCGTTCTTC.

The chain employs TRBV25-1 and TRBJ2-1, with TRBD2 identical over 12 bases. Trimming removed 6 bases from V and 4 bases from J; junction bases left unmatched: 7. Germline CDR1 reads MGHDK; CDR2 reads SYGVNS. This CDR3 is built from 16 residues. This CDR3 reads CASSPLGTSGYNEQFF. CDR3 coding DNA: TGTGCCAGCAGCCCACTAGGGACTAGCGGGTACAATGAGCAGTTCTTC.

The rearrangement links TRBV29-1 to TRBJ2-3; TRBD1 agrees at 7 bases. The CDR3 loop spans 13 amino acids. With 1 base clipped from V and 4 bases from J, the junction kept 2 bases outside the gene matches. The germline V gene has CDR1 SQVTM and CDR2 ANQGSEA. The chain's CDR3 is CSVEGQGPDTQYF. Written as DNA, the CDR3 is TGCAGCGTTGAAGGACAGGGACCAGATACGCAGTATTTT.

Comments on this clonotype: Relative to the germline gene, one junction end is altered; a read error may explain this. The genes are TRBV6-2 or TRBV6-3 and TRBJ2-5; no clear D. Germline V lookup: CDR1 MNHEY, CDR2 SVGEGT. The CDR3 has 13 residues. CDR3 region: CASSLGTQGTQYF. For the CDR3, the DNA is TGTGCCAGCAGTTTAGGCACGCAAGGGACCCAGTACTTC.

The chain carries TRBV12-5 and TRBJ2-2; D remains ambiguous. Between the trimmed V and J ends, which lost 3 bases and 6 bases, there was a span of 5 bases. Germline values: CDR1 LGHNT, CDR2 FRNRAP. CDR3 length: 12 residues. The CDR3 bases are TGTGCTAGTGGTTTAAGACCCGGGGAGCTGTTTTTT. Translation gives CASGLRPGELFF.

This rearrangement joins TRBV7-2 to TRBJ1-1; TRBD1 might be the D (6 bases). From germline, CDR1 is SGHTA and CDR2 FQGNSA. The CDR3 has 14 residues. V was shortened by 7 bases and J by 11 bases, with 23 bases between the two germline ends. CDR3 loop: CASTFHAGAPVAFF. CDR3 DNA sequence: TGTGCCAGCACCTTCCACGCGGGGGCTCCAGTGGCTTTCTTT.

The CDR3 here is CASSSLAGDVNEQFF. In nucleotides, the CDR3 is TGTGCCAGCTCATCGCTAGCGGGGGATGTAAATGAGCAGTTCTTC. The V gene is TRBV18, the J gene TRBJ2-1; TRBD2 aligns across 10 bases. Germline CDR1 and CDR2: KGHSH and LQKENI. After removal of 5 bases from V and 7 bases from J, the junction contained 8 bases not matched to a gene. The CDR3 spans 15 residues.

The chain couples TRBV4-1 to TRBJ1-4; D is unresolved. This CDR3 has 15 residues. V was trimmed by 1 base and J by 4 bases, leaving 10 bases between them. CDR1 and CDR2 (germline): MGHRA, YSYEKL. Here the CDR3 DNA reads TGCGCCAGCAGCCAAGTGGGCATGAATAATGAAAAACTGTTTTTT. Translating it yields CASSQVGMNNEKLFF.

V gene TRBV20-1 combines with J gene TRBJ2-7; D unresolved. V was clipped by 0 bases and J by 1 base, with 4 bases between them. This CDR3 is 12 amino acids long. The V gene's germline CDR1 is DFQATT and CDR2 SNEGSKA (reference sequence). The CDR3 sequence is CSARDLSYEQYF. The DNA of the CDR3 is TGCAGTGCTAGAGATCTGTCCTACGAGCAGTACTTC.

The V call is TRBV30, the J call TRBJ1-2; TRBD1 matches 8 bases. The junction had 8 bases not matched to a gene; V was cut back by 5 bases and J by 12 bases. This CDR3 contains 11 residues. Germline V gene data show CDR1 as GTSNPN and CDR2 as SVGIG (reference sequence). The CDR3 DNA sequence: TGTGCCTGGTCGACAGGGGTTTTTAACACCTTC. This gives the protein CAWSTGVFNTF.

The chain uses TRBV6-1 and TRBJ2-5, with 7 bases matching TRBD1. Germline CDR1 MNHNS, CDR2 SASEGT. The CDR3 consists of 13 residues. Germline trimming cut 7 bases from V and 5 bases from J; bases unmatched to any gene: 7. Written as DNA, the CDR3 is TGTGCCAGCATTCTAGGGGGCAGGGAGACCCAGTACTTC. Translation gives CASILGGRETQYF.

This chain links TRBV18 with TRBJ1-1; D possibly corresponds to TRBD1 (6 bases). CDR1 and CDR2 from the germline V gene are KGHSH and LQKENI. With 2 bases removed from V and 1 base from J, the gap between germline ends came to 17 bases. The CDR3 runs 17 residues. CDR3 nucleotides: TGTGCCAGCTCACCAGGTGGGACACCGAGGGGGAACACTGAAGCTTTCTTT. This translates into CASSPGGTPRGNTEAFF.

V and J are TRBV12-3 or TRBV12-4 and TRBJ1-1, with D perhaps TRBD1 (5 bases). The CDR3 consists of 13 residues. The V gene lost 6 bases and the J gene lost 4 bases, with 12 bases spanning the gap. The CDR3 nucleotides read TGTGCCAGCAGGTCCCCGGGGACCACTGAAGCTTTCTTT. Its protein is CASRSPGTTEAFF.

The chain uses TRBV20-1 and TRBJ1-4; no clear D gene. V shed 4 bases and J shed 0 bases, with 6 bases lying between them. This CDR3 spans 13 amino acids. Per germline, CDR1 DFQATT and CDR2 SNEGSKA (reference sequence). The CDR3 reads CSAKDATNEKLFF. CDR3 coding DNA: TGCAGTGCTAAGGACGCAACTAATGAAAAACTGTTTTTT.

This rearrangement joins TRBV3-1 to TRBJ2-4, with unresolved D. Trimming shortened V by 4 bases and J by 8 bases, and 9 bases separated the two germline ends. The CDR3 runs to 12 residues. Germline V gene lookup returns CDR1 LGHDT and CDR2 YNNKEL (reference sequence). The CDR3 here is CASSPSVDIQYF. The CDR3 coding sequence is TGTGCCAGCAGCCCCTCCGTGGACATTCAGTACTTC.

V gene TRBV3-1 combines with J gene TRBJ1-1; D is unresolved. Germline lookup yields CDR1 LGHDT and CDR2 YNNKEL (reference sequence). The V gene lost 2 bases and the J gene lost 3 bases, with 7 bases spanning the gap. The CDR3 covers 13 residues. The CDR3: CASSQRGDTEAFF. CDR3 nucleotides: TGTGCCAGCAGCCAACGCGGGGACACTGAAGCTTTCTTT.

This clonotype was detected once. The gene calls are TRBV5-1 and TRBJ2-5; D gene ambiguous. The V gene lost 1 base and the J gene lost 4 bases, with 11 bases spanning the gap. This CDR3 has 14 amino acids. CDR1 SGHRS and CDR2 YFSETQ come from the germline V gene. The CDR3 nucleotides are TGCGCCAGCAGCTTGATGGCACAGATAGAGACCCAGTACTTC. Amino acids: CASSLMAQIETQYF. Supplemented by reference TRBV5-1 and TRBJ2-5, the full variable domain reads KAGVTQTPRYLIKTRGQQVTLSCSPISGHRSVSWYQQTPGQGLQFLFEYFSETQRNKGNFPGRFSGRQFSNSRSEMNVSTLELGDSALYLCASSLMAQIETQYFGPGTRLLVL.